The 30 T cell receptor beta chains below were found in one sample sequenced in a study of cytomegalovirus exposure and HLA in healthy donors. Amplification used 60 Vbeta primers and 13 Jbeta primers. Repertoires were generated with immunoSEQ multiplex PCR, while TCRdb's copy carries only in-frame clones and drops some. The sample has 200,000 to 250,000 clones, 65% to 90% seen once. The source material was PBMCs. The receptor set was obtained from a girl aged 10-17 years in good health and CMV-seronegative.

The chain has TRBV15 and TRBJ2-7; 13 nucleotides align to TRBD2. V trimming: 5 bases; J trimming: 1 base; junction bases outside the gene matches: 5. CDR3 size: 16 residues. Germline lookup yields CDR1 LNHNV and CDR2 YYDKDF (reference sequence). The CDR3 nucleotides read TGTGCCACCAGCCCCCGGACTAGCGGGAGTTCCTACGAGCAGTACTTC. It is translated as CATSPRTSGSSYEQYF.

The chain has TRBV7-2 and TRBJ2-1; D ambiguous. Per the germline V gene, CDR1 is SGHTA and CDR2 is FQGNSA. The CDR3 totals 14 residues. The V and J ends lost 5 bases and 16 bases respectively, with 24 bases between them. CDR3 region: CASSPLVTGSVCFF. The CDR3 bases are TGTGCCAGCAGCCCCTTGGTTACGGGTTCTGTTTGCTTCTTC.

The chain couples TRBV2 to TRBJ1-1; 8 bases line up with TRBD1. The V gene end was trimmed by 7 bases and the J gene end by 3 bases; junction bases not matched to a gene: 16. The CDR3 totals 17 residues. The germline gives CDR1 SNHLY, CDR2 FYNNEI. In nucleotides, the CDR3 is TGTGCCAGCACCGCGGGTCAGGGGGCGCTTGGGGACACTGAAGCTTTCTTT. Protein: CASTAGQGALGDTEAFF. Complete variable domain (other parts from reference TRBV2 and TRBJ1-1): EPEVTQTPSHQVTQMGQEVILRCVPISNHLYFYWYRQILGQKVEFLVSFYNNEISEKSEIFDDQFSVERPDGSNFTLKIRSTKLEDSAMYFCASTAGQGALGDTEAFFGQGTRLTVV.

The chain combines TRBV28 with TRBJ1-1; D unresolved. Per the germline V gene, CDR1 is MDHEN and CDR2 is SYDVKM. This CDR3 has 16 amino acids. Trimming pared 2 bases from V and 0 bases from J, leaving 13 bases between. The CDR3 DNA reads TGTGCCAGCAGTTTAAGATTCGGCCAGGTGAACACTGAAGCTTTCTTT. It specifies CASSLRFGQVNTEAFF.

In its sample, this clone was seen once. The chain recombines TRBV18 with TRBJ2-5, with 7 bases that match TRBD2. The CDR3 consists of 14 residues. V trimming: 4 bases; J trimming: 2 bases; junction bases outside the gene matches: 4. Germline CDR1 is KGHSH and CDR2 is LQKENI. CDR3 DNA sequence: TGTGCCAGCTCACTAACGGGGGGACAAGAGACCCAGTACTTC. Amino acids: CASSLTGGQETQYF.

This rearrangement joins TRBV7-9 to TRBJ1-3; D gene unclear. The CDR3 contains 12 residues. Germline V gene sequence: CDR1 SEHNR, CDR2 FQNEAQ (reference sequence). Trimming removed 10 bases at V and 2 bases at J, with 9 bases between. CDR3 loop: CATAAPGNTIYF. CDR3 sequence (DNA): TGTGCCACCGCGGCACCTGGAAACACCATATATTTT. Variable domain in full (rest from reference TRBV7-9 and TRBJ1-3): DTGVSQNPRHKITKRGQNVTFRCDPISEHNRLYWYRQTLGQGPEFLTYFQNEAQLEKSRLLSDRFSAERPKGSFSTLEIQRTEQGDSAMYLCATAAPGNTIYFGEGSWLTVV.

The chain is built from TRBV2 and TRBJ2-1; D perhaps matches TRBD2 (5 bases). CDR3 size: 11 residues. Per germline, CDR1 SNHLY and CDR2 FYNNEI. V lost 4 bases and J lost 14, with 12 bases in between. CDR3 sequence (DNA): TGTGCCAGCAGTGTCGAGGAGGTGGAGTTCTTC. Translated, it gives CASSVEEVEFF.

V gene TRBV5-5 combines with J gene TRBJ2-7; 7 bases agree with TRBD2. After removal of 4 bases from V and 1 base from J, the junction contained 11 bases not matched to a gene. In germline, CDR1 is SGHKS, CDR2 YYEKEE (reference sequence). The CDR3 consists of 16 residues. The CDR3 here is CASSRISGLGSYEQYF. The DNA for the CDR3 is TGTGCCAGCAGCCGAATTTCAGGACTAGGGTCCTACGAGCAGTACTTC.

This chain joins TRBV28 and TRBJ2-5, with 11 positions matching TRBD1. CDR3 size: 17 residues. Trimming removed 2 bases from V and 0 bases from J; junction bases left unmatched: 5. The V gene's germline CDR1 is MDHEN and CDR2 SYDVKM. CDR3 DNA sequence: TGTGCCAGCAGTTTACCCGGACAGGGGGCCAACCAAGAGACCCAGTACTTC. This gives the protein CASSLPGQGANQETQYF.

This clone was seen only a few times. The rearrangement joins TRBV6-5 to TRBJ1-1; 7 bases line up with TRBD1. V was clipped by 7 bases and J by 10 bases; unmatched bases: 6. There are 11 residues in the CDR3. Germline CDR1 and CDR2: MNHEY and SVGAGI. CDR3 sequence reads: CASKQGFGAFF. Written as DNA, the CDR3 is TGTGCCAGCAAACAGGGGTTTGGAGCTTTCTTT.

In regard to this clone: Other nucleotide sequences from this sample produce the same CDR3. This chain uses TRBV28 with TRBJ1-3; 8 bases line up with TRBD1. This CDR3 region has 15 residues. Germline CDR1 and CDR2: MDHEN and SYDVKM. The ends lost 4 bases at V and 4 bases at J; junction bases unmatched: 6. The CDR3: CASSSSGTGGNTIYF. In DNA form, the CDR3 reads TGTGCCAGCAGTTCATCCGGGACAGGAGGAAACACCATATATTTT.

This chain joins TRBV5-6 and TRBJ2-1; a weak D match, TRBD2 (5 bases). Trimming removed 4 bases from V and 10 bases from J, with 9 bases in between. This CDR3 spans 11 amino acids. CDR1 SGHDT and CDR2 YYEEEE come from the germline V gene. The CDR3 DNA reads as TGTGCCAGCAGCCGGGAACGGGAGCAGTTCTTC. It encodes CASSREREQFF. Together with reference TRBV5-6 and TRBJ2-1, the CDR3 gives the full variable domain: DAGVTQSPTHLIKTRGQQVTLRCSPKSGHDTVSWYQQALGQGPQFIFQYYEEEERQRGNFPDRFSGHQFPNYSSELNVNALLLGDSALYLCASSREREQFFGPGTRLTVL.

The genes are TRBV5-1 and TRBJ1-5, with 8 bases matching TRBD1. Germline V gives CDR1 SGHRS, CDR2 YFSETQ. The CDR3 totals 15 residues. After removal of 7 bases from V and 3 bases from J, the junction contained 9 bases not matched to a gene. The CDR3 DNA follows: TGCGCCAGCGGACTCACAGGGGGTACCAATCAGCCCCAGCATTTT. Protein product: CASGLTGGTNQPQHF.

The chain couples TRBV10-2 to TRBJ1-3, with a possible D match to TRBD1 (6 bases). V was clipped by 7 bases and J by 2 bases, with 18 bases between them. Germline V gene lookup returns CDR1 WSHSY and CDR2 SAAADI. This CDR3 has 16 amino acids. CDR3 DNA: TGCGCCAGCAACAGGGAAAGTAGCATTCCTGGAAACACCATATATTTT. Translating it yields CASNRESSIPGNTIYF.

The V and J genes are TRBV19 and TRBJ1-2; D not certain. This CDR3 comprises 13 residues. Between the trimmed V and J ends, which lost 2 bases and 4 bases, there was a span of 8 bases. The V gene's germline CDR1 is LNHDA and CDR2 SQIVND (reference sequence). CDR3 loop: CASSISERYGYTF. The CDR3 region has the DNA TGTGCCAGTAGTATAAGTGAGCGCTATGGCTACACCTTC.

This rearrangement joins TRBV6-5 to TRBJ1-1; the D gene is possibly TRBD1 (6 bases). The CDR3 sequence is 14 residues long. The V and J ends lost 6 bases and 3 bases respectively, with 14 bases between them. Looked up from germline, CDR1 is MNHEY and CDR2 is SVGAGI. The CDR3 loop reads CASRQGNADTEAFF. For the CDR3, the DNA is TGTGCCAGCAGACAGGGCAATGCGGACACTGAAGCTTTCTTT.

The table lists this clone with a count of one. The chain is built from TRBV10-1 and TRBJ2-5, with TRBD1 matching 7 bases. Per the germline V gene, CDR1 is WNHNN and CDR2 is SYGVQD (reference sequence). This CDR3 spans 14 amino acids. V shed 5 bases and J 1 base; nucleotides not matched to a gene: 4. The CDR3 DNA sequence: TGCGCCAGCAGTTACAGGGGCCTCCAAGAGACCCAGTACTTC. Amino acid sequence: CASSYRGLQETQYF.

This sequence joins TRBV18 and TRBJ2-2; possibly TRBD1 for D (6 bases). V was pared by 1 base and J by 6 bases, with 9 bases between. The CDR3 has 14 amino acids. CDR1 KGHSH and CDR2 LQKENI come from the germline V gene. The CDR3 DNA follows: TGTGCCAGCTCACCACGACAGGAGCCCGGGGAGCTGTTTTTT. This codes for CASSPRQEPGELFF.

The chain carries TRBV19 and TRBJ1-1, with 11 bases identical to TRBD1. The J segment lost 4 bases and the V segment lost 6 bases, leaving 7 bases of the junction unmatched. The CDR3 is 15 residues long. Germline CDR1 is LNHDA and CDR2 is SQIVND (reference sequence). DNA of the CDR3: TGTGCCAGTAGCCGGACAGGGGGCGAGGGCACTGAAGCTTTCTTT. Protein product: CASSRTGGEGTEAFF.

The V call is TRBV30, the J call TRBJ2-1; 9 bases agree with TRBD2. Germline values: CDR1 GTSNPN, CDR2 SVGIG (reference sequence). Unmatched junction bases numbered 18, after V lost 0 bases and J lost 12 bases. The CDR3 sequence is 17 residues long. The CDR3 DNA reads as TGTGCCTGGAGTGTACCCCTTCGAGCGGGAGGAGTAAGACGGCAGTTCTTC. Translating gives CAWSVPLRAGGVRRQFF.

This clone turned up a few times. V is TRBV7-2 and J is TRBJ1-4; the D is unclear. CDR1 SGHTA and CDR2 FQGNSA come from the germline V gene. V lost 1 base to trimming and J lost 2 bases, with 8 bases between them. This CDR3 region has 15 residues. CDR3 sequence (DNA): TGTGCCAGCAGCTTAGTATCCGGGACTAATGAAAAACTGTTTTTT. Residues: CASSLVSGTNEKLFF. The full variable domain, completed using reference TRBV7-2 and TRBJ1-4, is GAGVSQSPSNKVTEKGKDVELRCDPISGHTALYWYRQSLGQGLEFLIYFQGNSAPDKSGLPSDRFSAERTGGSVSTLTIQRTQQEDSAVYLCASSLVSGTNEKLFFGSGTQLSVL.

The rearrangement links TRBV28 to TRBJ2-1; D is possibly TRBD1 (5 bases). The V gene lost 6 bases and the J gene lost 6 bases, with 12 bases spanning the gap. Germline CDR1 reads MDHEN; CDR2 reads SYDVKM. There are 13 residues in the CDR3. CDR3 in amino acids: CASSFGHVNEQFF. The CDR3, as DNA: TGTGCCAGCAGCTTCGGACACGTCAATGAGCAGTTCTTC.

This chain joins TRBV13 and TRBJ2-7, with 10 nucleotides matching TRBD2. The CDR3 spans 14 residues. V lost 4 bases, J lost 6 bases, and 6 bases stayed unmatched. In germline, CDR1 is PRHDT, CDR2 FYEKMQ (reference sequence). The CDR3 DNA follows: TGTGCCAGCAGCTCAGCGGGAGGGCCGGTCGAGCAGTACTTC. Translated: CASSSAGGPVEQYF.

The gene calls are TRBV27 and TRBJ2-2, with 7 positions matching TRBD2. Germline V gives CDR1 MNHEY, CDR2 SMNVEV (reference sequence). The J segment lost 0 bases and the V segment lost 6 bases, leaving 7 bases of the junction unmatched. The CDR3 extends over 16 amino acids. CDR3 protein: CASRGGESPNTGELFF. The CDR3, as DNA: TGTGCCAGCAGGGGGGGGGAGAGTCCGAACACCGGGGAGCTGTTTTTT.

This chain links TRBV19 with TRBJ1-1; 8 bases agree with TRBD1. This CDR3 contains 18 residues. The junction had 14 bases not matched to a gene; V was cut back by 1 base and J by 4 bases. Per germline, CDR1 LNHDA and CDR2 SQIVND (reference sequence). The CDR3 sequence: CASSIVFPRGPWGTEAFF. CDR3 sequence (DNA): TGTGCCAGTAGTATAGTCTTCCCCAGGGGGCCGTGGGGCACTGAAGCTTTCTTT.

The rearrangement joins TRBV18 to TRBJ1-4; D might be TRBD1 (5 bases). The CDR3 has 15 amino acids. V lost 4 bases to trimming and J lost 0 bases, with 9 bases between them. Germline CDR1 reads KGHSH; CDR2 reads LQKENI. CDR3 sequence reads: CASSLSTATNEKLFF. DNA for the CDR3: TGTGCCAGCTCACTTTCGACAGCAACTAATGAAAAACTGTTTTTT.

In regard to this clone: The junction differs from germline at one of its ends, possibly a read error. The gene calls are TRBV28 and TRBJ1-2, with no clear D. Germline V gene data show CDR1 as MDHEN and CDR2 as SYDVKM. The CDR3 has 15 amino acids. CDR3 amino acids: CASSLTVTTNYGYTF. The CDR3 DNA sequence: TGTGCCAGCAGTTTAACGGTAACGACGAACTACGGCTACACCTTC.

The chain couples TRBV30 to TRBJ1-1, with D possibly matching TRBD1 (5 bases). Germline V CDR1 and CDR2: GTSNPN, SVGIG (reference sequence). The CDR3 sequence is 12 residues long. The CDR3 DNA reads as TGTGCGACACAGGTGCTCTACACTGAAGCTTTCTTT. It specifies CATQVLYTEAFF.

In its sample, this clone was seen a few times. Written as DNA, the CDR3 is TGTGCCAGCAGCTTAGATCTAAACATTCAGTACTTC. Residues: CASSLDLNIQYF. The chain recombines TRBV7-2 with TRBJ2-4; no firm D call. Trimming cost V 1 base and J 6 bases, with 4 bases left between them. The CDR3 runs 12 residues. Germline CDR1 reads SGHTA; CDR2 reads FQGNSA.

The rearrangement links TRBV5-6 to TRBJ1-5; D is undetermined. Germline V gene data show CDR1 as SGHDT and CDR2 as YYEEEE. With 1 base removed from V and 4 bases from J, the gap between germline ends came to 6 bases. The CDR3 is made up of 13 amino acids. The DNA of the CDR3 is TGTGCCAGCAGCTTGTCTGTGAATCAGCCCCAGCATTTT. Its translation is CASSLSVNQPQHF. The variable domain in full, with the rest retrieved from reference TRBV5-6 and TRBJ1-5, is DAGVTQSPTHLIKTRGQQVTLRCSPKSGHDTVSWYQQALGQGPQFIFQYYEEEERQRGNFPDRFSGHQFPNYSSELNVNALLLGDSALYLCASSLSVNQPQHFGDGTRLSIL.